This passage covers 31 T cell receptor beta chains from one sample sequenced in a study of cytomegalovirus exposure and HLA in healthy donors. PCR employed 60 Vbeta and 13 Jbeta primers. TCRdb's copy holds only in-frame clones and misses some; the assay was immunoSEQ multiplex PCR. This table has about 210,000 clones, roughly 80% appearing once. Sequences were obtained from PBMCs. These receptors all stem from a male donor in good health and CMV-seropositive.

The chain recombines TRBV10-3 with TRBJ2-6; 10 bases fit TRBD1. Germline V gene sequence: CDR1 ENHRY, CDR2 SYGVKD. The length of the CDR3 is 17 residues. J gave up 1 base and V 10 bases, and 10 bases lay outside the gene matches. DNA of the CDR3: TGTGCCACCCTGGGGGGACAGGGGAAATCTGGGGCCAACGTCCTGACTTTC. Encoded protein: CATLGGQGKSGANVLTF.

This clone came up once. This chain links TRBV6-4 with TRBJ1-1, with D hard to call. V lost 0 bases and J lost 4, with 9 bases in between. Germline V gene sequence: CDR1 MRHNA, CDR2 SNTAGT. This CDR3 spans 14 amino acids. CDR3 DNA: TGTGCCAGCAGTGACTCTGGGAGGACCACTGAAGCTTTCTTT. Translated: CASSDSGRTTEAFF.

The rearrangement joins TRBV19 to TRBJ1-5; D ambiguous. The CDR3 sequence is 10 residues long. Trimming took 6 bases from V and 6 from J, leaving 3 bases between them. CDR1 is LNHDA and CDR2 is SQIVND in the germline V gene (reference sequence). The CDR3 loop is CASSGQPQHF. The CDR3 region has the DNA TGTGCCAGTAGCGGTCAGCCCCAGCATTTT.

The chain recombines TRBV7-9 with TRBJ2-2; a possible D gene is TRBD2 (6 bases). V shed 0 bases and J shed 5 bases, with 7 bases lying between them. Germline V gene data show CDR1 as SEHNR and CDR2 as FQNEAQ (reference sequence). This CDR3 contains 14 residues. DNA for the CDR3: TGTGCCAGCAGCTTAGCGGGAGGAACCGGGGAGCTGTTTTTT. Its protein is CASSLAGGTGELFF. The full variable domain, in which reference TRBV7-9 and TRBJ2-2 provide the parts outside the CDR3, is DTGVSQNPRHKITKRGQNVTFRCDPISEHNRLYWYRQTLGQGPEFLTYFQNEAQLEKSRLLSDRFSAERPKGSFSTLEIQRTEQGDSAMYLCASSLAGGTGELFFGEGSRLTVL.

This chain joins TRBV4-1 and TRBJ1-1; the match to TRBD1 covers 8 bases. The CDR3 runs 16 residues. The junction had 4 bases not matched to a gene; V was cut back by 1 base and J by 0 bases. CDR1 is MGHRA and CDR2 is YSYEKL in the germline V gene. The CDR3 sequence: CASSQGTGTMNTEAFF. Here the CDR3 DNA reads TGCGCCAGCAGCCAAGGGACAGGGACAATGAACACTGAAGCTTTCTTT.

In this sample, this clone turned up a few times. This sequence joins TRBV19 and TRBJ2-5, with a tentative D call TRBD1 (5 bases). The CDR3 length is 14 residues. Looked up from germline, CDR1 is LNHDA and CDR2 is SQIVND (reference sequence). The V and J ends lost 4 bases and 2 bases respectively, with 11 bases between them. The CDR3 protein is CASSRRQLQETQYF. CDR3 in DNA: TGTGCCAGTAGTAGAAGACAGTTGCAAGAGACCCAGTACTTC.

The chain links TRBV5-4 to TRBJ2-3, with TRBD2 matching over 14 bases. Per germline, CDR1 SGHNT and CDR2 YYREEE (reference sequence). V was pared by 1 base and J by 6 bases, with 1 base of the junction left unmatched. The CDR3 is 15 residues long. The CDR3 DNA reads TGTGCCAGCAGCTTGAGACTAGCGGGGGGGGATACGCAGTATTTT. It codes for CASSLRLAGGDTQYF.

The chain combines TRBV14 with TRBJ2-7, with a possible D match to TRBD2 (5 bases). The CDR3 loop spans 15 amino acids. Germline V CDR1 and CDR2: SGHDN, FVKESK. With 1 base removed from V and 2 bases from J, the gap between germline ends came to 12 bases. This chain's CDR3 is CASSQGGVWTYEQYF. CDR3 coding DNA: TGTGCCAGCAGCCAAGGGGGAGTGTGGACCTACGAGCAGTACTTC.

The V gene is TRBV4-3, the J gene TRBJ2-6, with D hard to call. The CDR3 is 15 residues long. Germline V gene data show CDR1 as LGHNA and CDR2 as YSLEER. Trimming cost V 4 bases and J 0 bases, with 7 bases left between them. The CDR3 loop is CASSLSGSGANVLTF. CDR3 coding DNA: TGCGCCAGCAGCCTGTCGGGCTCTGGGGCCAACGTCCTGACTTTC.

The rearrangement links TRBV13 to TRBJ2-7, with 7 bases aligning to TRBD1. The CDR3 runs to 12 residues. V trimming: 5 bases; J trimming: 3 bases; junction bases outside the gene matches: 1. Germline V gene sequence: CDR1 PRHDT, CDR2 FYEKMQ (reference sequence). The CDR3 spells CASSRQGYEQYF. In DNA, the CDR3 is TGTGCCAGCAGCCGACAGGGCTACGAGCAGTACTTC.

CDR3 protein: CASRYRAGANVLTF. Written as DNA, the CDR3 is TGTGCCAGCAGATACAGGGCTGGGGCCAACGTCCTGACTTTC. The chain employs TRBV2 and TRBJ2-6, with a weak D call TRBD1 (6 bases). CDR1 SNHLY and CDR2 FYNNEI come from the germline V gene. Trimming removed 6 bases at V and 2 bases at J, with 8 bases between. The CDR3 has 14 residues.

CDR3 amino acids: CASSQDLGGAQSYEQYF. The CDR3, as DNA: TGCGCCAGCAGCCAGGATCTGGGGGGGGCCCAATCCTACGAGCAGTACTTC. The chain joins TRBV4-3 to TRBJ2-7; D possibly corresponds to TRBD2 (7 bases). Germline values: CDR1 LGHNA, CDR2 YSLEER. The CDR3 has 17 residues. The V and J ends lost 3 bases and 1 base respectively, with 19 bases between them.

The table lists this clone with a few counts. The rearrangement joins TRBV7-3 to TRBJ1-2; 8 positions agree with TRBD1. The V gene's germline CDR1 is SGHTA and CDR2 FQGTGA. CDR3 length: 13 residues. The junction had 3 bases not matched to a gene; V was cut back by 3 bases and J by 6 bases. As DNA, the CDR3 is TGTGCCAGCAGCTTCAGGACAGGGAATGGCTACACCTTC. It is translated as CASSFRTGNGYTF.

This sequence joins TRBV7-8 and TRBJ1-1; weak D call: TRBD1 (5 bases). The length of the CDR3 is 14 residues. Germline lookup yields CDR1 SGHVS and CDR2 FQNEAQ. V lost 7 bases to trimming and J lost 0 bases, with 12 bases between them. The CDR3 DNA follows: TGTGCCAGCACCTTCGGGGGGGTGAACACTGAAGCTTTCTTT. This translates into CASTFGGVNTEAFF.

The J gene is TRBJ2-1, the V gene TRBV19; D is undetermined. This CDR3 spans 13 amino acids. Trimming shortened V by 5 bases and J by 7 bases, and 12 bases separated the two germline ends. Germline V gene sequence: CDR1 LNHDA, CDR2 SQIVND (reference sequence). CDR3 protein: CASSSANGNEQFF. CDR3 coding DNA: TGTGCCAGTAGTTCCGCCAACGGTAATGAGCAGTTCTTC.

This sequence joins TRBV4-2 and TRBJ2-7, with 8 bases identical to TRBD1. From germline, CDR1 is LGHNA and CDR2 YNFKEQ. V shed 2 bases, J shed 4 bases, and the junction held 7 bases outside the gene matches. The CDR3 sequence is 15 residues long. The CDR3 DNA sequence: TGTGCCAGCAGCCAAACCGGGACAGGCAGATACGAGCAGTACTTC. It translates to CASSQTGTGRYEQYF.

This chain connects TRBV4-2 to TRBJ1-6; 8 bases line up with TRBD1. V shed 6 bases, J shed 7 bases, and the junction held 5 bases outside the gene matches. The CDR3 runs 14 residues. Germline V gene data show CDR1 as LGHNA and CDR2 as YNFKEQ. CDR3 sequence (DNA): TGTGCCAGCAGGGACAGGGACGGCAATTCACCCCTCCACTTT. As protein: CASRDRDGNSPLHF.

The chain links TRBV5-8 to TRBJ2-2; 8 nucleotides align to TRBD1. The germline V gene has CDR1 SGHTS and CDR2 YDEGEE. The CDR3 runs 16 residues. Losses at the gene ends were 7 bases for V and 4 bases for J; bases not matched to a gene: 12. The CDR3, as DNA: TGTGCCAGCCTTCTAACCCTCAGGGGGCCCACCGGGGAGCTGTTTTTT. It encodes CASLLTLRGPTGELFF. The full variable domain, its missing parts supplied by reference TRBV5-8 and TRBJ2-2, is EAGVTQSPTHLIKTRGQQATLRCSPISGHTSVYWYQQALGLGLQFLLWYDEGEERNRGNFPPRFSGRQFPNYSSELNVNALELEDSALYLCASLLTLRGPTGELFFGEGSRLTVL.

The chain couples TRBV6-5 to TRBJ2-7, with no clear D. The CDR3 loop spans 14 amino acids. Trimming took off 6 bases at V and 2 bases at J, with 14 bases between the two ends. The germline gives CDR1 MNHEY, CDR2 SVGAGI. CDR3 sequence (DNA): TGTGCCAGCAGCGAGCGAGACCCCCCCTACGAGCAGTACTTC. Encoded protein: CASSERDPPYEQYF.

The rearrangement uses TRBV7-2 and TRBJ2-7; 7 nucleotides agree with TRBD2. The trim removed 1 base at V and 6 bases at J, leaving 9 bases unmatched. The CDR3 totals 15 residues. Germline V gene lookup returns CDR1 SGHTA and CDR2 FQGNSA. The CDR3 is CASSLVVTSSVEQYF. For the CDR3, the DNA is TGTGCCAGCAGCTTAGTGGTGACTAGCTCGGTCGAGCAGTACTTC.

The rearrangement uses TRBV27 and TRBJ1-1, with 9 bases that match TRBD1. The CDR3 is 16 amino acids. CDR1 MNHEY and CDR2 SMNVEV come from the germline V gene (reference sequence). J lost 5 bases, V lost 1 base, and 8 bases had no gene match. Here the CDR3 reads CASSLWLTGGGTEAFF. The CDR3 bases are TGTGCCAGCAGTTTATGGTTGACAGGGGGGGGAACTGAAGCTTTCTTT.

The chain employs TRBV28 and TRBJ2-5; D unresolved. The J call may be incorrect, as the DNA end agrees better with TRBJ2-7. CDR3 length: 11 residues. Germline V gives CDR1 MDHEN, CDR2 SYDVKM. The CDR3 region is CASSLTYEQYF. CDR3 bases: TGTGCCAGCAGTTTAACCTACGAGCAGTACTTC.

The chain links TRBV21-1 to TRBJ1-5. TRBV21-1 corresponds to a pseudogene. This CDR3 region has 13 residues. The CDR3 DNA reads TGTGCCAGCAGCAAAGGGGGAGGGCAGCCCCAGCATTTT. This encodes CASSKGGGQPQHF.

This clone was seen once. V and J are TRBV6-5 and TRBJ2-5; D might be TRBD2 (5 bases). This CDR3 region has 13 residues. From germline, CDR1 is MNHEY and CDR2 SVGAGI. V was trimmed by 7 bases and J by 4 bases, leaving 13 bases between them. CDR3 sequence reads: CASTKPGVETQYF. The CDR3 DNA sequence: TGTGCCAGCACCAAACCCGGGGTAGAGACCCAGTACTTC.

This clone was seen only a few times. J is TRBJ1-1 and V is TRBV4-3, with 8 positions matching TRBD1. V gave up 4 bases and J gave up 6 bases; unmatched junction bases: 10. Germline V CDR1 and CDR2: LGHNA, YSLEER. This CDR3 is built from 15 residues. The CDR3 is CASSPEAGGGSEAFF. In DNA, the CDR3 is TGCGCCAGCAGCCCAGAGGCAGGGGGCGGATCTGAAGCTTTCTTT.

This clone was seen only a few times. The chain employs TRBV4-1 and TRBJ1-6; 8 bases line up with TRBD1. The CDR3 extends over 16 amino acids. CDR1 and CDR2 from the germline V gene are MGHRA and YSYEKL. V dropped 1 base and J dropped 5; count of bases not matched to a gene: 4. The CDR3 loop is CASSQGQGLNNSPLHF. The CDR3 DNA reads as TGCGCCAGCAGCCAAGGACAGGGGTTAAATAATTCACCCCTCCACTTT.

In this sample, this clone turned up a few times. The chain uses TRBV27 and TRBJ1-2, with D possibly TRBD1 on 5 matching bases. The germline V gene encodes CDR1 MNHEY and CDR2 SMNVEV (reference sequence). V dropped 0 bases and J dropped 4 bases, with 6 bases sitting between them. There are 13 residues in the CDR3. CDR3 DNA: TGTGCCAGCAGTTTATCCGGGGGCTATGGCTACACCTTC. This gives the protein CASSLSGGYGYTF.

V is TRBV6-5 and J is TRBJ2-5; 10 bases fit TRBD2. The tail of the sequence fits TRBJ2-7 better, so the J call may be wrong. Germline V CDR1 and CDR2: MNHEY, SVGAGI. The CDR3 is 14 residues long. The CDR3 DNA follows: TGTGCCAGCAGTCCTGGGACTAGCGTCTACGAGCAGTACTTC. Translated: CASSPGTSVYEQYF.

Concerning this clone: Compared with germline, one end of the junction differs, possibly owing to a read error. The gene calls are TRBV18 and TRBJ1-2; 7 nucleotides match TRBD1. CDR3 size: 14 residues. Per the germline V gene, CDR1 is KGHSH and CDR2 is LQKENI. The CDR3 protein is CASSPTSPPGQLLF. The CDR3 coding sequence is TGTGCCAGCTCACCCACTTCACCGCCGGGACAGTTACTTTTC.

This chain links TRBV11-2 with TRBJ2-3, with D perhaps matching TRBD1 (6 bases). Germline loops: CDR1 SGHAT, CDR2 FQNNGV. V lost 1 base and J lost 1, with 15 bases in between. CDR3 length: 17 residues. The CDR3 loop is CASSLGVGTRGTDTQYF. CDR3 in DNA: TGTGCCAGCAGCTTAGGGGTAGGGACAAGGGGCACAGATACGCAGTATTTT. Together with reference TRBV11-2 and TRBJ2-3, the CDR3 gives the full variable domain: EAGVAQSPRYKIIEKRQSVAFWCNPISGHATLYWYQQILGQGPKLLIQFQNNGVVDDSQLPKDRFSAERLKGVDSTLKIQPAKLEDSAVYLCASSLGVGTRGTDTQYFGPGTRLTVL.

The rearrangement joins TRBV5-4 to TRBJ1-1; TRBD1 might be the D (5 bases). CDR1 is SGHNT, CDR2 YYREEE, per germline (reference sequence). The ends were cut back, 3 bases at V and 5 bases at J, with 14 bases in the middle. CDR3 size: 14 residues. The CDR3 bases are TGTGCCAGCAGCTCTGTTGGGGGGGGGACTGAAGCTTTCTTT. Residues: CASSSVGGGTEAFF.